The T cell receptor (beta chain) described here comes from a study of T cells in Graves' hyperthyroidism and ophthalmopathy. The overall study: Peripheral blood sampling occurred at initial diagnosis, before any treatment.

Germline V gene sequence: CDR1 MNHEY, CDR2 SMNVEV (reference sequence). This CDR3 is built from 13 residues. V lost 4 bases, J lost 13 bases, and 2 bases stayed unmatched. Researchers took RNA transcripts and amplified the TCR beta CDR3 regions from them. The HTBI primer set served for first-round RT-PCR of the TCR CDR3. TCRdb fed the multiplex PCR reads into MiXCR, producing one record per CDR3 protein. The sample lists 350,000 to 500,000 distinct CDR3 sequences, 12% to 15% occurring once. This clonotype was counted at least ten times. Its antigen is unidentified. Study outcomes and limitations: Most expanded thyroid clonotypes above 0.001 recurred in blood.

Source material: blood. The rearrangement links TRBV27 to TRBJ2-1; 15 bases are a match to TRBD2. This TCR came from a woman in her late teens or twenties with Graves' hyperthyroidism. The CDR3 is CASSWTSGRDQFF. The CDR3 DNA reads TGTGCCAGCAGTTGGACTAGCGGGAGGGACCAGTTCTTC.